The 21 T cell receptor beta chains below all came from one sample that was sequenced in a study of T cell responses to AZD1222 COVID-19 vaccine. Here immunoSEQ multiplex PCR was the method, and the copy in TCRdb shows in-frame clones only, minus some. The sample yields roughly 140,000 clones, 90% to 95% seen once. The specimen comprised peripheral blood, sampled on day 0 of AZD1222 vaccination. Every receptor here comes from an adult in good health.

The rearrangement uses TRBV28 and TRBJ2-1; possible D gene TRBD2, 6 bases. Trimming took 2 bases from V and 4 from J, leaving 12 bases between them. This CDR3 contains 15 residues. CDR1 and CDR2 (germline): MDHEN, SYDVKM. CDR3 sequence: CASSLIAGRYNEQFF. CDR3 DNA: TGTGCCAGCAGTTTAATCGCGGGACGGTACAATGAGCAGTTCTTC.

There are a few counts of this clone. The chain combines TRBV14 with TRBJ2-3, with D possibly being TRBD2 (6 bases). Germline loops: CDR1 SGHDN, CDR2 FVKESK. CDR3 length: 13 residues. Trimming stripped 2 bases from V and 6 bases from J, with 9 bases between. CDR3 protein: CASSQQGLDTQYF. The DNA for the CDR3 is TGTGCCAGCAGCCAACAGGGACTGGATACGCAGTATTTT. The whole variable domain, filled in from reference TRBV14 and TRBJ2-3, reads EAGVTQFPSHSVIEKGQTVTLRCDPISGHDNLYWYRRVMGKEIKFLLHFVKESKQDESGMPNNRFLAERTGGTYSTLKVQPAELEDSGVYFCASSQQGLDTQYFGPGTRLTVL.

The chain carries TRBV12-3 or TRBV12-4 and TRBJ2-1, with 8 bases identical to TRBD1. CDR3 length equals 13 residues. Trimming took 5 bases from V and 9 from J; bases not matched to a gene: 6. DNA for the CDR3: TGTGCCAGCAGTGGGCCAGGGGGCGGTGAGCAGTTCTTC. It translates to CASSGPGGGEQFF.

This chain joins TRBV7-8 and TRBJ2-5; D is possibly TRBD1 (5 bases). Germline CDR1 reads SGHVS; CDR2 reads FQNEAQ. The CDR3 sequence is 15 residues long. V lost 5 bases to trimming and J lost 2 bases, with 15 bases between them. CDR3 nucleotides: TGTGCCAGCAGCAGCACAGGTAACCTACAAGAGACCCAGTACTTC. Its protein product is CASSSTGNLQETQYF.

The chain couples TRBV7-2 to TRBJ2-3, with 9 bases aligning to TRBD2. Trimming took 3 bases from V and 0 from J; bases not matched to a gene: 1. The CDR3 length is 15 residues. Per the germline V gene, CDR1 is SGHTA and CDR2 is FQGNSA. The DNA for the CDR3 is TGTGCCAGCAGCTTTAGCGGGGGAAGCACAGATACGCAGTATTTT. Protein product: CASSFSGGSTDTQYF.

This chain uses TRBV20-1 with TRBJ1-2; D call uncertain. This CDR3 is built from 15 residues. The V and J ends lost 3 bases and 0 bases respectively, with 14 bases between them. Germline lookup yields CDR1 DFQATT and CDR2 SNEGSKA (reference sequence). CDR3 sequence (DNA): TGCAGTGCTAGTCCTTCCGGGTCCCCTAACTATGGCTACACCTTC. Its protein is CSASPSGSPNYGYTF.

The rearrangement links TRBV19 to TRBJ2-1; 10 bases match TRBD1. The CDR3 consists of 15 residues. V gave up 6 bases and J gave up 9 bases; unmatched junction bases: 11. The germline V gene encodes CDR1 LNHDA and CDR2 SQIVND (reference sequence). The CDR3 reads CASRLTGGGFTEQFF. CDR3 bases: TGTGCCAGTAGGCTGACAGGGGGCGGCTTCACTGAGCAGTTCTTC.

The rearrangement uses TRBV27 and TRBJ1-4; no firm D call. Germline V gives CDR1 MNHEY, CDR2 SMNVEV (reference sequence). The CDR3 has 16 residues. V was cut by 2 bases and J by 7 bases, with 17 bases left in between. The CDR3 region is CASSLKGATDIEKLFF. As DNA, the CDR3 is TGTGCCAGCAGTTTAAAGGGAGCCACTGACATTGAAAAACTGTTTTTT.

The rearrangement links TRBV15 to TRBJ2-1; D gene ambiguous. The CDR3 loop spans 11 amino acids. Germline-derived CDR1 and CDR2 are LNHNV and YYDKDF (reference sequence). Trimming left V 5 bases short and J 6 bases short, with 5 bases between. This CDR3 reads CATSQFNEQFF. The CDR3 bases are TGTGCCACCAGCCAATTCAATGAGCAGTTCTTC.

This chain links TRBV30 with TRBJ1-4, with D uncertain. V lost 5 bases and J lost 3, with 10 bases in between. The CDR3 has 13 residues. The germline V gene has CDR1 GTSNPN and CDR2 SVGIG (reference sequence). The CDR3 sequence is CAWGRVANEKLFF. For the CDR3, the DNA is TGTGCCTGGGGGAGAGTAGCTAATGAAAAACTGTTTTTT.

The V call is TRBV18, the J call TRBJ1-1; D perhaps matches TRBD1 (5 bases). V was shortened by 3 bases and J by 3 bases, with 17 bases between the two germline ends. The CDR3 has 16 amino acids. The germline CDR1 and CDR2 sequences are KGHSH and LQKENI. The CDR3 DNA reads as TGTGCCAGCTCACCCCCGCCGTGGGGGACCGACACTGAAGCTTTCTTT. Translating gives CASSPPPWGTDTEAFF.

The rearrangement uses TRBV18 and TRBJ2-6; 7 nucleotides agree with TRBD2. The CDR3 runs 17 residues. The V and J ends lost 1 base and 2 bases, in that order; junction bases with no gene match: 5. CDR1 and CDR2 from the germline V gene are KGHSH and LQKENI. CDR3 DNA: TGTGCCAGCTCACCACTGAGGGGAGGGGCTGGGGCCAACGTCCTGACTTTC. It specifies CASSPLRGGAGANVLTF.

The chain carries TRBV6-5 and TRBJ1-1; weak D call: TRBD1 (6 bases). The CDR3 consists of 12 residues. Trimming shortened V by 7 bases and J by 3 bases, and 9 bases separated the two germline ends. The germline V gene encodes CDR1 MNHEY and CDR2 SVGAGI. The CDR3 region has the DNA TGTGCCAGCAAGGACAGCTACACTGAAGCTTTCTTT. Protein sequence: CASKDSYTEAFF.

V usage is TRBV19 and J usage is TRBJ1-5, with a tentative D call TRBD1 (5 bases). The CDR3 is 15 residues long. Germline-derived CDR1 and CDR2 are LNHDA and SQIVND (reference sequence). V was trimmed by 5 bases and J by 2 bases, leaving 13 bases between them. CDR3 sequence reads: CASSYSGGGNQPQHF. DNA for the CDR3: TGTGCCAGTAGTTACAGTGGAGGGGGCAATCAGCCCCAGCATTTT.

The chain joins TRBV7-3 to TRBJ1-2; TRBD1 is a possible D gene (5 bases). V lost 8 bases and J 3 bases, leaving 13 bases between the germline ends. CDR3 length equals 13 residues. CDR1 is SGHTA, CDR2 FQGTGA, per germline. CDR3 region: CASSIGGDYGYTF. CDR3 bases: TGTGCCAGCTCCATCGGGGGAGACTATGGCTACACCTTC.

The V gene is TRBV5-1, the J gene TRBJ2-4; TRBD1 matches 10 bases. This CDR3 is built from 15 residues. The J segment lost 3 bases and the V segment lost 6 bases, leaving 6 bases of the junction unmatched. The germline gives CDR1 SGHRS, CDR2 YFSETQ. As DNA, the CDR3 is TGCGCCAGCACCAATGGACAGGGGGACAAAAACATTCAGTACTTC. Amino acid sequence: CASTNGQGDKNIQYF.

The CDR3 coding sequence is TGTGCCAGCAGCCAAGATCGGGCAGGGGCCATCAATCCGAACACCGGGGAGCTGTTTTTT. Amino acid sequence: CASSQDRAGAINPNTGELFF. The chain carries TRBV3-1 (or the pseudogene TRBV3-2) and TRBJ2-2; the D gene is possibly TRBD1 (6 bases). The V end was cut by 0 bases, the J end by 0 bases, with 20 bases between. Germline lookup yields CDR1 LGHDT and CDR2 YNNKEL (reference sequence). CDR3 length: 20 amino acids.

V usage is TRBV7-9 and J usage is TRBJ1-6, with 10 nucleotides matching TRBD1. V trimming: 1 base; J trimming: 9 bases; junction bases outside the gene matches: 3. The germline gives CDR1 SEHNR, CDR2 FQNEAQ (reference sequence). The length of the CDR3 is 15 residues. CDR3 sequence reads: CASSLGDRGISPLHF. The CDR3 nucleotides read TGTGCCAGCAGCTTAGGGGACAGGGGAATTTCACCCCTCCACTTT.

The table lists this clone with a few counts. The V and J genes are TRBV5-1 and TRBJ1-3, with D unresolved. The CDR3 length is 15 residues. Trimming removed 0 bases at V and 0 bases at J, with 7 bases between. Germline values: CDR1 SGHRS, CDR2 YFSETQ. The CDR3 reads CASSLGPLSGNTIYF. For the CDR3, the DNA is TGCGCCAGCAGCTTGGGACCGCTCTCTGGAAACACCATATATTTT.

This clone is a singleton in its sample. One junction end does not reproduce the germline sequence, and a read error may be involved. The rearrangement links TRBV19 to TRBJ1-4; possible D gene TRBD1, 5 bases. The CDR3 runs to 14 residues. The germline gives CDR1 LNHDA, CDR2 SQIVND (reference sequence). The CDR3 protein is CASSSGRANEKLFF. CDR3 coding DNA: TGTGCCAGTAGCTCGGGACGGGCTAATGAGAAACTGTTTTTT.

The chain is built from TRBV7-6 and TRBJ1-1; 11 bases are shared with TRBD1. The CDR3 has 17 amino acids. The ends lost 2 bases at V and 6 bases at J; junction bases unmatched: 11. Germline V gene data show CDR1 as SGHVS and CDR2 as FNYEAQ. CDR3: CASSLLSPGQGDPEAFF. The CDR3 DNA reads TGTGCCAGCAGCTTATTGAGTCCGGGACAGGGGGACCCTGAAGCTTTCTTT.